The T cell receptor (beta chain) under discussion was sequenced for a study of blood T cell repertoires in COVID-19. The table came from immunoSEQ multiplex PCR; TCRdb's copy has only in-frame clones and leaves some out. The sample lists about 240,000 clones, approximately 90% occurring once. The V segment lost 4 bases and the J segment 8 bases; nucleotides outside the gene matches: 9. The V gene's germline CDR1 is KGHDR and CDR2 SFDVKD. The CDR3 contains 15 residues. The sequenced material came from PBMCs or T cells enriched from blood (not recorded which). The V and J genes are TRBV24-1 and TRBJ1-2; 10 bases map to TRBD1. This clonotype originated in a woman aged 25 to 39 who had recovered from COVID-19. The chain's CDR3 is CATSEPGTGDGGYTF. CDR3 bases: TGTGCCACCAGTGAACCCGGGACAGGGGATGGCGGCTACACCTTC.